What follows are 20 T cell receptor beta chains derived from one specimen sequenced in a study of cytomegalovirus exposure and HLA in healthy donors. With 60 Vbeta and 13 Jbeta primers, the PCR was carried out. Sequenced by immunoSEQ multiplex PCR; TCRdb stores in-frame clones only, minus some. The table shows 150,000 to 200,000 clones, with 80% to 85% occurring only once. The sample consisted of PBMCs. The source of these receptors is a woman aged 18-35 years in good health and CMV-seronegative.

The table lists this clone with a few counts. The chain combines TRBV6-1 with TRBJ2-1; 9 bases align to TRBD1. In germline, CDR1 is MNHNS, CDR2 SASEGT. Germline trimming cut 4 bases from V and 0 bases from J; bases unmatched to any gene: 4. The CDR3 is 16 residues long. The CDR3 nucleotides are TGTGCCAGCAGTGTCAGGACAGGGGCCTCCTACAATGAGCAGTTCTTC. This translates into CASSVRTGASYNEQFF.

The chain combines TRBV30 with TRBJ1-2, with D possibly TRBD1 on 5 matching bases. With 0 bases removed from V and 3 bases from J, the gap between germline ends came to 8 bases. There are 13 residues in the CDR3. The V gene's germline CDR1 is GTSNPN and CDR2 SVGIG (reference sequence). The CDR3 loop reads CAWSVPGYYGYTF. For the CDR3, the DNA is TGTGCCTGGAGTGTACCAGGGTACTATGGCTACACCTTC.

The chain uses TRBV10-3 and TRBJ2-1; the match to TRBD2 covers 8 bases. The V gene's germline CDR1 is ENHRY and CDR2 SYGVKD. The CDR3 has 13 amino acids. The V segment lost 10 bases and the J segment 5 bases; nucleotides outside the gene matches: 7. The CDR3 loop reads CATQRGTDNEQFF. As DNA, the CDR3 is TGTGCCACCCAGCGGGGGACCGACAATGAGCAGTTCTTC.

The CDR3 region has the DNA TGCGCCAGCAGCTTGGATGGGGCACAGCAGCCCCAGCATTTT. Translation gives CASSLDGAQQPQHF. V gene TRBV5-1 combines with J gene TRBJ1-5; TRBD1 might be the D (5 bases). Germline V gene lookup returns CDR1 SGHRS and CDR2 YFSETQ. V was shortened by 0 bases and J by 7 bases, with 11 bases between the two germline ends. CDR3 length: 14 amino acids.

The genes are TRBV19 and TRBJ2-3, with 15 bases matching TRBD2. Germline V lookup: CDR1 LNHDA, CDR2 SQIVND (reference sequence). Losses at the gene ends were 5 bases for V and 8 bases for J; bases not matched to a gene: 5. This CDR3 contains 15 residues. DNA for the CDR3: TGTGCCAGTAGTCCGGGACTAGCGGGGGGACTTACGCAGTATTTT. The encoded protein is CASSPGLAGGLTQYF. Using reference TRBV19 and TRBJ2-3 for the parts outside the CDR3, the full variable domain is DGGITQSPKYLFRKEGQNVTLSCEQNLNHDAMYWYRQDPGQGLRLIYYSQIVNDFQKGDIAEGYSVSREKKESFPLTVTSAQKNPTAFYLCASSPGLAGGLTQYFGPGTRLTVL.

CDR3 amino acids: CASSEAWGVGQPQHF. The CDR3 DNA reads TGTGCCAGCAGTGAAGCGTGGGGGGTCGGTCAGCCCCAGCATTTT. The chain employs TRBV6-1 and TRBJ1-5; D is perhaps TRBD1 (5 bases). This CDR3 region has 15 residues. The germline gives CDR1 MNHNS, CDR2 SASEGT. The germline V and J ends were trimmed by 0 bases and 6 bases, with 12 bases remaining between them.

V is TRBV27 and J is TRBJ2-6; D not certain. The germline CDR1 and CDR2 sequences are MNHEY and SMNVEV (reference sequence). The V gene lost 4 bases and the J gene lost 2 bases, with 9 bases spanning the gap. The CDR3 has 15 residues. CDR3 residues: CASSSPTTGANVLTF. CDR3 bases: TGTGCCAGCAGTTCTCCCACTACTGGGGCCAACGTCCTGACTTTC.

This clone was seen a single time. The chain is built from TRBV4-1 and TRBJ1-3; 7 nucleotides agree with TRBD1. Trimming took 3 bases from V and 0 from J; bases not matched to a gene: 11. The CDR3 spans 18 residues. Germline V gene sequence: CDR1 MGHRA, CDR2 YSYEKL. Here the CDR3 reads CASSQYQGGRSSGNTIYF. CDR3 bases: TGCGCCAGCAGCCAGTATCAAGGGGGCAGAAGCTCTGGAAACACCATATATTTT.

The genes are TRBV19 and TRBJ1-4; D is unresolved. This CDR3 is 15 amino acids long. Germline CDR1 LNHDA, CDR2 SQIVND (reference sequence). V was shortened by 5 bases and J by 9 bases, with 19 bases between the two germline ends. In DNA, the CDR3 is TGTGCCAGTAGTGCCCCGGTCGGGGAGGGCAAAAAACTGTTTTTT. It codes for CASSAPVGEGKKLFF.

The chain combines TRBV6-5 with TRBJ2-5; 9 nucleotides match TRBD2. This CDR3 region has 15 residues. J was trimmed by 5 bases and V by 6 bases; bases with no gene match: 10. Germline CDR1 MNHEY, CDR2 SVGAGI. The CDR3 bases are TGTGCCAGCAGCTACCGAGCGGGGGGCCGTGAGACCCAGTACTTC. Its translation: CASSYRAGGRETQYF.

The chain is built from TRBV6-5 and TRBJ1-6, with 7 bases fitting TRBD1. This CDR3 has 15 amino acids. Germline CDR1 reads MNHEY; CDR2 reads SVGAGI. The trim removed 7 bases at V and 0 bases at J, leaving 3 bases unmatched. The DNA of the CDR3 is TGTGCCAGCACCCAGGGGGGCTCCTATAATTCACCCCTCCACTTT. This sequence encodes CASTQGGSYNSPLHF.

This chain connects TRBV7-9 to TRBJ2-7; D ambiguous. The germline V gene encodes CDR1 SEHNR and CDR2 FQNEAQ (reference sequence). Deletions cut 8 bases from V and 7 bases from J, with 15 bases between. The CDR3 has 12 amino acids. In DNA form, the CDR3 reads TGTGCCAGCTCCTTGAGTTCGAGGGAGCAGTACTTC. Translating gives CASSLSSREQYF.

The rearrangement links TRBV2 to TRBJ2-7; possibly TRBD2 for D (5 bases). The germline CDR1 and CDR2 sequences are SNHLY and FYNNEI. Trimming shortened V by 4 bases and J by 3 bases, and 16 bases separated the two germline ends. The CDR3 runs to 15 residues. The CDR3 loop is CASSVAGLPSYEQYF. CDR3 nucleotides: TGTGCCAGCAGTGTCGCGGGTCTCCCCAGCTACGAGCAGTACTTC.

The chain recombines TRBV10-2 with TRBJ1-6; perhaps TRBD1 as D (5 bases). The CDR3 sequence is 14 residues long. Germline values: CDR1 WSHSY, CDR2 SAAADI. Trimming stripped 4 bases from V and 9 bases from J, with 13 bases between. The DNA for the CDR3 is TGCGCCAGCAGTGGGCAGGGTTTAGGTTCACCCCTCCACTTT. Translation gives CASSGQGLGSPLHF.

V and J are TRBV28 and TRBJ1-1; no clear D. The CDR3 totals 11 residues. V was cut by 2 bases and J by 7 bases, with 5 bases left in between. Germline loops: CDR1 MDHEN, CDR2 SYDVKM. This CDR3 is CASSLGREAFF. The CDR3 DNA reads as TGTGCCAGCAGTTTAGGGCGTGAAGCTTTCTTT.

The CDR3 here is CASSPQGQIEKLFF. The CDR3 nucleotides read TGTGCCAGCTCACCCCAGGGACAGATTGAAAAACTGTTTTTT. J is TRBJ1-4 and V is TRBV18; 7 positions match TRBD1. J lost 7 bases, V lost 3 bases, and 5 bases had no gene match. The CDR3 has 14 residues. The germline CDR1 and CDR2 sequences are KGHSH and LQKENI.

The chain couples TRBV2 to TRBJ1-3; no firm D call. The germline V and J ends were trimmed by 7 bases and 4 bases, with 17 bases remaining between them. The CDR3 consists of 15 residues. Germline CDR1 and CDR2: SNHLY and FYNNEI. The CDR3 bases are TGTGCCAGCACTCCGCCCTCTGCCGCGGGAAACACCATATATTTT. It is translated as CASTPPSAAGNTIYF.

The chain couples TRBV4-2 to TRBJ1-1; a weak D match, TRBD1 (5 bases). This CDR3 spans 16 amino acids. Trimming removed 3 bases at V and 3 bases at J, with 17 bases between. CDR1 is LGHNA, CDR2 YNFKEQ, per germline. The CDR3 loop is CASSQQPTAPYTEAFF. The CDR3 DNA sequence: TGTGCCAGCAGCCAGCAGCCGACAGCGCCGTACACTGAAGCTTTCTTT.

The genes are TRBV2 and TRBJ2-5; 11 nucleotides agree with TRBD1. Germline CDR1 reads SNHLY; CDR2 reads FYNNEI. The CDR3 covers 15 residues. Trimming cost V 3 bases and J 4 bases; bases outside gene matches: 4. The CDR3 region is CASSERGQGVETQYF. The CDR3 DNA reads as TGTGCCAGCAGTGAGAGGGGACAGGGGGTAGAGACCCAGTACTTC.

V is TRBV29-1 and J is TRBJ2-3; 8 bases fit TRBD1. There are 13 residues in the CDR3. The junction had 6 bases not matched to a gene; V was cut back by 8 bases and J by 2 bases. Germline V CDR1 and CDR2: SQVTM, ANQGSEA. The CDR3 reads CSLWDRNTDTQYF. Written as DNA, the CDR3 is TGCAGCCTGTGGGACAGGAACACAGATACGCAGTATTTT.